This T cell receptor (beta chain) was recovered during a study of OX40 agonist ivuxolimab in advanced cancers. As for the study more broadly: Ivuxolimab was a fully human IgG2 agonistic monoclonal antibody targeting the costimulatory receptor OX40 (CD134). In the dose-escalation cohort, roughly 82% of patients were male, and the mean age was 60 years with a range of roughly 23 to 79. Of the roughly 53 patients in dose escalation, 19 had hepatocellular carcinoma, about 15 had melanoma, 9 had renal cell carcinoma and 9 had head and neck cancer. Intravenous ivuxolimab was administered to patients every 2 weeks at six dose levels: 0.01, 0.1, 0.3, 1.5, 3 and 10 mg/kg. Prior anti-PD-1, anti-PD-L1 or anti-CTLA-4 therapy was permitted, and approximately 39% of dose-escalation patients had received checkpoint inhibitors. Three dose-escalation patients achieved partial responses, one with hepatocellular carcinoma and two with cutaneous melanoma. The paper covers the monotherapy dose-escalation part of the phase I ivuxolimab trial, which included N of about 50 patients. Peripheral TCRbeta sequencing was intended to test whether TCR sequence diversity was altered and clonal T-cell expansion was caused by ivuxolimab. Overall results and qualifications from the work: Low levels of normalized T-cell clonal expansion were also seen in some nonresponding patients. In the 0.1-3.0 mg/kg groups, partial responders were among the patients with the lowest normalized peripheral clonal expansion, particularly in CD8+ T cells. After ivuxolimab, more expanded clones were found on average in CD8+ T cells than in CD4+ T cells. The antigen specificity of the peripheral T cells that underwent clonal expansion was not determined. At doses of 0.1 to 3.0 mg/kg, clonal expansion of both CD4+ and CD8+ blood T cells was observed from baseline to week 6.

This clone was seen a handful of times. The target of this receptor is not known. Base qualities are missing; no much larger clone stands one base away. The trial excluded patients who had a history of autoimmune disease or who were on systemic immunosuppression. Peripheral blood for TCR sequencing was collected from all dose cohorts at baseline, on cycle 4 day 1, and on cycle 7 day 1. The samples were taken from a phase I, first-in-human, multicenter, open-label dose-escalation trial of ivuxolimab. Adults with locally advanced or metastatic melanoma, renal cell, hepatocellular, or head and neck squamous cell carcinoma were enrolled in the trial. Before TCR sequencing, CD4+ and CD8+ T cells were separately sorted from peripheral blood. CDR1 and CDR2, looked up from the germline V gene, are SGHTA and FQGNSA. CDR3 length: 16 amino acids, cysteine to phenylalanine. Here the CDR3 DNA is all that survives: 48 bases in frame from base 1. V drops 5 bases and J drops 0 bases, leaving 13 bases in between.

Genomic DNA was isolated from the sorted cells so that the TCRbeta CDR3 region could be sequenced. The immunoSEQ Assay was used for sequencing of TCRbeta CDR3 regions. Imported from immuneACCESS, the table was reduced by TCRdb to in-frame sequences with V and J called. These copies leave out some clones; in studies compared against another copy, an unresolved V gene accounts for under half, and the cause of the remainder is not known. The sample data list about 76,000 clones, and 85% to 90% of these were observed just once. The ten biggest clones cover about 3.4% of the sample. The V and J genes are TRBV7-2 and TRBJ1-4; the D gene is perhaps TRBD1, on 6 matching bases. The sequences come from CD4+ or CD8+ T cells sorted from blood, collected in a trial of the OX40 agonist ivuxolimab. The receptor's source is an adult with an advanced solid tumor such as melanoma, head and neck, liver or kidney cancer. The sequence in DNA is TGTGCCAGCAGCCGAAAGGGGGGGGCAACTAATGAAAAACTGTTTTTT. Its translation is CASSRKGGATNEKLFF. Outside the CDR3, residues come from the reference TRBV7-2 and TRBJ1-4 proteins, so the full variable domain is: GAGVSQSPSNKVTEKGKDVELRCDPISGHTALYWYRQSLGQGLEFLIYFQGNSAPDKSGLPSDRFSAERTGGSVSTLTIQRTQQEDSAVYLCASSRKGGATNEKLFFGSGTQLSVL.